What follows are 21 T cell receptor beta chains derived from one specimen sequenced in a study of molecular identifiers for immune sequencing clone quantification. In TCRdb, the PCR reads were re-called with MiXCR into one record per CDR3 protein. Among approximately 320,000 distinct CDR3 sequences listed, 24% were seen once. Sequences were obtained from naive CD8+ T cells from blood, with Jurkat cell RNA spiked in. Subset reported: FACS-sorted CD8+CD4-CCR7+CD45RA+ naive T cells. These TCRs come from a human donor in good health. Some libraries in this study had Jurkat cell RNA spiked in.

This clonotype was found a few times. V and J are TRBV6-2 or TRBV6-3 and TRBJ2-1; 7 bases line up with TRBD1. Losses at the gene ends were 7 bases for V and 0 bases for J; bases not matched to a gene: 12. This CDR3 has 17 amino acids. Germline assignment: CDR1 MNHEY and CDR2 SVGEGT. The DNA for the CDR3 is TGTGCCAGCAACCAAAACAGGGGACCCCTCTCCTACAATGAGCAGTTCTTC. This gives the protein CASNQNRGPLSYNEQFF.

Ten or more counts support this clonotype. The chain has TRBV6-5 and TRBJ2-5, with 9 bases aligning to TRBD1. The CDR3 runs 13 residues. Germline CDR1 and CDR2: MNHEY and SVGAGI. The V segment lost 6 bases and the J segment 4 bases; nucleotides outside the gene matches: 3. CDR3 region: CASRTGGRETQYF. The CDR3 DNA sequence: TGTGCCAGCAGAACAGGGGGCAGAGAGACCCAGTACTTC.

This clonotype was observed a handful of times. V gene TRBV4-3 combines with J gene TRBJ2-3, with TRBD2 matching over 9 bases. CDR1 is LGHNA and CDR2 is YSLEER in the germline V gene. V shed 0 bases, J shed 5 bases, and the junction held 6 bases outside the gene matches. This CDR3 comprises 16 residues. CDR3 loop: CASSQDDASGIDTQYF. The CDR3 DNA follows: TGCGCCAGCAGCCAAGATGATGCTAGCGGGATAGATACGCAGTATTTT.

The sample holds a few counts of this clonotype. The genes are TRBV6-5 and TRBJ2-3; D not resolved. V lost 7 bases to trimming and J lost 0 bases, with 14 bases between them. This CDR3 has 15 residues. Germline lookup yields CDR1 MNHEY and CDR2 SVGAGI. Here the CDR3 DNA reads TGTGCCAGCAACATAGGACCGTTTAGCACAGATACGCAGTATTTT. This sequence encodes CASNIGPFSTDTQYF.

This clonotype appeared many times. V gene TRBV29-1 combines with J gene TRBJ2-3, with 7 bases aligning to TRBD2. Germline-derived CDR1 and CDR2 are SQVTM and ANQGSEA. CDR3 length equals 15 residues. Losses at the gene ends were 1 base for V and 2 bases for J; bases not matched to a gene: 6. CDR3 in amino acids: CSVEAWDYLTDTQYF. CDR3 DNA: TGCAGCGTTGAAGCCTGGGACTACCTCACAGATACGCAGTATTTT.

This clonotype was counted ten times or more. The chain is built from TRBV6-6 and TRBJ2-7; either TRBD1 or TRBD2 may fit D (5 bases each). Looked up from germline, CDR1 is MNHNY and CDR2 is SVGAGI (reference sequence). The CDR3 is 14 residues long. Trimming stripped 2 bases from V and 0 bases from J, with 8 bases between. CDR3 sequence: CASSYEGTSYEQYF. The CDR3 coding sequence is TGTGCCAGCAGTTACGAGGGGACCTCCTACGAGCAGTACTTC.

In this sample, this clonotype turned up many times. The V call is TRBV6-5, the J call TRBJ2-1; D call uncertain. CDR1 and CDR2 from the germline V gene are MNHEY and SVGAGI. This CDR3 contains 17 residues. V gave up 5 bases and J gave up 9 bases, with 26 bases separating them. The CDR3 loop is CASSREIYPTQVAEQFF. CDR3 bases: TGTGCCAGCAGTCGAGAAATTTACCCAACTCAGGTAGCTGAGCAGTTCTTC.

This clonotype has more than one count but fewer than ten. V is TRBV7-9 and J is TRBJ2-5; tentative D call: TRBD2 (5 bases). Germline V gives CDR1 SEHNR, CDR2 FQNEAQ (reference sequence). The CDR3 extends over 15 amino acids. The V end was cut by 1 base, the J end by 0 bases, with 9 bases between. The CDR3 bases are TGTGCCAGCAGCTTAGAAGCGGCTTACCAAGAGACCCAGTACTTC. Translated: CASSLEAAYQETQYF.

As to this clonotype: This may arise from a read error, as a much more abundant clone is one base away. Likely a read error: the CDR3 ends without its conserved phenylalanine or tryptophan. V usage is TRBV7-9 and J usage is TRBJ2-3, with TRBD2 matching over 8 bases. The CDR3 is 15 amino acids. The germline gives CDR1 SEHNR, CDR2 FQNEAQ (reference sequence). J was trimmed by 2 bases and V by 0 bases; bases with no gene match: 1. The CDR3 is CASSLASGATDTQYL. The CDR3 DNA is TGTGCCAGCAGCTTAGCTAGCGGGGCCACAGATACGCAGTATCTT.

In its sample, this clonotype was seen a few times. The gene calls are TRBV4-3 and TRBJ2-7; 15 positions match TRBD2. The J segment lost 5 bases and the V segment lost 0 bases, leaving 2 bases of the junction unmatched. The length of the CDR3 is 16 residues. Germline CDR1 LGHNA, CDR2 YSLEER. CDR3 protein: CASSQDWTSGRDEQYF. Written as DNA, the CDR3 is TGCGCCAGCAGCCAAGACTGGACTAGCGGGAGGGACGAGCAGTACTTC.

CDR3 sequence reads: CSATRATYNEQFF. The DNA for the CDR3 is TGCAGTGCTACTCGTGCTACTTACAATGAGCAGTTCTTC. The rearrangement joins TRBV20-1 to TRBJ2-1; D remains ambiguous. The V end was cut by 4 bases, the J end by 4 bases, with 11 bases between. The CDR3 consists of 13 residues. CDR1 DFQATT and CDR2 SNEGSKA come from the germline V gene (reference sequence).

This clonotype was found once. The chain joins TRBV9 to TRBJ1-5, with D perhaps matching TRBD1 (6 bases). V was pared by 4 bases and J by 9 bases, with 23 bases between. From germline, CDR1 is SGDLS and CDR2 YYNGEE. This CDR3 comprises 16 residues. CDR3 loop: CASSYIYRELGRPQHF. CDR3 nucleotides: TGTGCCAGCAGCTACATTTACAGGGAGCTGGGTCGGCCCCAGCATTTT.

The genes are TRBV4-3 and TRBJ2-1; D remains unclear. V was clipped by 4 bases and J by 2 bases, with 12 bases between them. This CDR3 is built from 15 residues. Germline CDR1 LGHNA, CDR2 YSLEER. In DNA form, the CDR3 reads TGCGCCAGCAGCCTCATGGGTCTACCCTACAATGAGCAGTTCTTC. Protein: CASSLMGLPYNEQFF.

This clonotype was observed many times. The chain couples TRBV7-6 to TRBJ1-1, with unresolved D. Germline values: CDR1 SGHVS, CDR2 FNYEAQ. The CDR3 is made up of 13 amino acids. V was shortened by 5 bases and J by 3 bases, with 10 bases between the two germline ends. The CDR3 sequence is CASSGDSDTEAFF. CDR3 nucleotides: TGTGCCAGCAGCGGGGATAGTGACACTGAAGCTTTCTTT. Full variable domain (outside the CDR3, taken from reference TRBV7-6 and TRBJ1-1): GAGVSQSPRYKVTKRGQDVALRCDPISGHVSLYWYRQALGQGPEFLTYFNYEAQQDKSGLPNDRFSAERPEGSISTLTIQRTEQRDSAMYRCASSGDSDTEAFFGQGTRLTVV.

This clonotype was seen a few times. CDR3 loop: CATSGSYGQGFGPNYGYTF. The CDR3 DNA follows: TGTGCCACCAGCGGGAGCTACGGACAGGGGTTTGGTCCTAACTATGGCTACACCTTC. This chain links TRBV15 with TRBJ1-2; 9 positions agree with TRBD1. Trimming at V came to 5 bases and at J to 0 bases, leaving 16 bases not matched to a gene. CDR3 size: 19 residues. CDR1 and CDR2 from the germline V gene are LNHNV and YYDKDF (reference sequence).

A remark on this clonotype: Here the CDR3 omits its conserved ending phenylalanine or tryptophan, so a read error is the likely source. In DNA form, the CDR3 reads TGCGCCAGCAGCCAGTCGGGATCGGGGGGCGGCACAGATACGCAGTATCTT. Translating gives CASSQSGSGGGTDTQYL. This chain links TRBV4-1 with TRBJ2-3; D is possibly TRBD2 (7 bases). Trimming removed 3 bases at V and 1 base at J, with 17 bases between. This CDR3 spans 17 amino acids. The germline V gene encodes CDR1 MGHRA and CDR2 YSYEKL.

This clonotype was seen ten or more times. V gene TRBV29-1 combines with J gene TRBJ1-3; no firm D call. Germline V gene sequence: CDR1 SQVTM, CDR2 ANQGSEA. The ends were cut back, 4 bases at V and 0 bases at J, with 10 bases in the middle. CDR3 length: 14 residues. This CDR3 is CSVGESISGNTIYF. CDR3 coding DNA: TGCAGCGTTGGAGAAAGTATCTCTGGAAACACCATATATTTT.

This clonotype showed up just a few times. The chain's CDR3 is CASSQLSGSTDTQYF. Written as DNA, the CDR3 is TGCGCCAGCAGTCAATTGAGCGGTAGCACAGATACGCAGTATTTT. The chain links TRBV23-1 to TRBJ2-3; D may be TRBD2 (5 bases). TRBV23-1 is assigned to the ORF class and has an uncertain function. The CDR3 has 15 residues. V dropped 1 base and J dropped 0 bases, with 8 bases sitting between them.

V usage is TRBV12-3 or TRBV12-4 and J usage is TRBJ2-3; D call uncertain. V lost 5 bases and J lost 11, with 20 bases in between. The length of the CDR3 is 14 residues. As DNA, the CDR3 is TGTGCCAGCAGTCCCTCGCGGACCGCCCTGGGGCAGTATTTT. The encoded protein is CASSPSRTALGQYF.

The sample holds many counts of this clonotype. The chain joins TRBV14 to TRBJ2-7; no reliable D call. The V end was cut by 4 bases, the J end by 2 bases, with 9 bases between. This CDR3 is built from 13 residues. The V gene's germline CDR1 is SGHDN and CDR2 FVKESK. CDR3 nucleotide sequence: TGTGCCAGCAGCCCCTGGGAAGCCTACGAGCAGTACTTC. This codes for CASSPWEAYEQYF. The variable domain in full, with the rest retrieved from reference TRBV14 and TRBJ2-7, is EAGVTQFPSHSVIEKGQTVTLRCDPISGHDNLYWYRRVMGKEIKFLLHFVKESKQDESGMPNNRFLAERTGGTYSTLKVQPAELEDSGVYFCASSPWEAYEQYFGPGTRLTVT.

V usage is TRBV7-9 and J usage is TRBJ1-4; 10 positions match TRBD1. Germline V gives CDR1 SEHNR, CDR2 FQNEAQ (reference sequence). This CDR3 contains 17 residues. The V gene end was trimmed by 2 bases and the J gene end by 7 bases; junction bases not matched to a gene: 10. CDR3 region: CASSLSPGQGESEKLFF. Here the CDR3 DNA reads TGTGCCAGCAGCTTATCCCCCGGACAGGGGGAAAGTGAAAAACTGTTTTTT.